These 5 T cell receptor beta chains came from one sample sequenced in a study of cytomegalovirus exposure and HLA in healthy donors. The study ran its PCR with 60 Vbeta and 13 Jbeta primers. Measured with immunoSEQ multiplex PCR; TCRdb has only the in-frame clones, and not every one. This sample's clone table lists about 67,000 clones. The specimen was PBMCs. These receptor sequences come from a woman in her 40s in good health and CMV-seropositive.

The chain is built from TRBV9 and TRBJ1-1; D unresolved. V lost 0 bases and J 5 bases, leaving 17 bases between the germline ends. The germline gives CDR1 SGDLS, CDR2 YYNGEE. The CDR3 has 16 residues. CDR3 sequence: CASSVGLGGSNTEAFF. The CDR3 DNA follows: TGTGCCAGCAGCGTAGGCCTAGGAGGTTCGAATACTGAAGCTTTCTTT. Full variable domain (rest looked up from reference TRBV9 and TRBJ1-1): DSGVTQTPKHLITATGQRVTLRCSPRSGDLSVYWYQQSLDQGLQFLIQYYNGEERAKGNILERFSAQQFPDLHSELNLSSLELGDSALYFCASSVGLGGSNTEAFFGQGTRLTVV.

The chain carries TRBV27 and TRBJ2-7; TRBD2 aligns across 13 bases. Germline CDR1 reads MNHEY; CDR2 reads SMNVEV (reference sequence). J lost 5 bases, V lost 1 base, and 5 bases had no gene match. This CDR3 has 16 amino acids. DNA for the CDR3: TGTGCCAGCAGTTTATTACTAGCGGGAGGGCCGAACGAGCAGTACTTC. Translated, it gives CASSLLLAGGPNEQYF.

The V and J genes are TRBV5-4 and TRBJ2-7, with a tentative D call TRBD1 (6 bases). The CDR3 length is 16 residues. Germline CDR1 SGHNT, CDR2 YYREEE (reference sequence). The V end was cut by 0 bases, the J end by 0 bases, with 13 bases between. DNA for the CDR3: TGTGCCAGCAGCTTGGTGGGGGCCGGTCTCTCCTACGAGCAGTACTTC. It specifies CASSLVGAGLSYEQYF.

Written as DNA, the CDR3 is TGTGCCAGCAGCAAAGATTATACTGAAGCTTTCTTT. Amino acids: CASSKDYTEAFF. The gene calls are TRBV21-1 and TRBJ1-1. TRBV21-1 is a listed pseudogene. This CDR3 region has 12 residues.

The V and J genes are TRBV6-4 and TRBJ2-3, with a weak D call TRBD2 (6 bases). V was pared by 3 bases and J by 3 bases, with 10 bases between. CDR1 is MRHNA and CDR2 is SNTAGT in the germline V gene. This CDR3 has 14 amino acids. The CDR3 DNA is TGTGCCAGCAGTGAGGCTAGCGAAACAGATACGCAGTATTTT. Protein sequence: CASSEASETDTQYF.